These 16 T cell receptor beta chains were all obtained from the same sample, sequenced in a study of blood T cell repertoires in COVID-19. Only in-frame clones appear in the TCRdb table, and some are missing; sequencing was by immunoSEQ multiplex PCR. The sample records approximately 190,000 clones, 87% being singletons. Material for sequencing was peripheral blood. These receptors were collected from a man in his sixties with active or convalescent COVID-19.

The genes are TRBV20-1 and TRBJ2-7, with TRBD2 matching 7 bases. V dropped 3 bases and J dropped 0; count of bases not matched to a gene: 14. CDR1 DFQATT and CDR2 SNEGSKA come from the germline V gene (reference sequence). This CDR3 is 17 amino acids long. CDR3 sequence: CSASEPGEGRASYEQYF. CDR3 DNA: TGCAGTGCTAGTGAACCTGGGGAGGGCAGGGCCTCCTACGAGCAGTACTTC.

V is TRBV6-1 and J is TRBJ1-2; D ambiguous. The V end lost 1 base, the J end lost 6 bases, and 12 bases lay between the germline ends. Germline assignment: CDR1 MNHNS and CDR2 SASEGT. The CDR3 is 14 amino acids. This CDR3 reads CASSEVSGIDGYTF. The DNA for the CDR3 is TGTGCCAGCAGTGAAGTTTCAGGTATTGATGGCTACACCTTC.

J is TRBJ2-1 and V is TRBV7-8; 9 bases align to TRBD1. Trimming cost V 2 bases and J 7 bases; bases outside gene matches: 6. This CDR3 is 15 amino acids long. Germline loops: CDR1 SGHVS, CDR2 FQNEAQ. This CDR3 is CASSLKTGGVNEQFF. The CDR3, as DNA: TGTGCCAGCAGCTTAAAGACAGGGGGTGTGAATGAGCAGTTCTTC.

This clone turned up a few times. This chain uses TRBV6-5 with TRBJ1-3; D gene ambiguous. CDR3 size: 14 residues. V lost 7 bases to trimming and J lost 0 bases, with 10 bases between them. The V gene's germline CDR1 is MNHEY and CDR2 SVGAGI. The CDR3 region is CASTGAGSGNTIYF. CDR3 sequence (DNA): TGTGCCAGCACGGGTGCCGGCTCTGGAAACACCATATATTTT.

The chain uses TRBV3-1 (or the pseudogene TRBV3-2) and TRBJ2-7; perhaps TRBD1 as D (5 bases). The length of the CDR3 is 14 residues. The V and J ends lost 4 bases and 3 bases respectively, with 13 bases between them. CDR1 and CDR2 from the germline V gene are LGHDT and YNNKEL (reference sequence). The CDR3 DNA sequence: TGTGCCAGCAGCCCAATAACAGGTGGCTACGAGCAGTACTTC. Its protein is CASSPITGGYEQYF.

The gene calls are TRBV4-1 and TRBJ2-3; no reliable D call. Germline values: CDR1 MGHRA, CDR2 YSYEKL. The CDR3 consists of 17 residues. V was cut by 4 bases and J by 0 bases, with 17 bases left in between. The CDR3 loop is CASSPIPTLSSTDTQYF. In nucleotides, the CDR3 is TGCGCCAGCAGCCCTATTCCGACTCTTTCTAGCACAGATACGCAGTATTTT.

The J gene is TRBJ2-2, the V gene TRBV18, with a possible D match to TRBD2 (6 bases). The CDR3 sequence is 16 residues long. V gave up 6 bases and J gave up 4 bases, with 18 bases separating them. Germline CDR1 and CDR2: KGHSH and LQKENI. Here the CDR3 DNA reads TGTGCCAGCTCCATCAGCGGGCCGGCCCTCACCGGGGAGCTGTTTTTT. This translates into CASSISGPALTGELFF. Variable domain in full (rest from reference TRBV18 and TRBJ2-2): NAGVMQNPRHLVRRRGQEARLRCSPMKGHSHVYWYRQLPEEGLKFMVYLQKENIIDESGMPKERFSAEFPKEGPSILRIQQVVRGDSAAYFCASSISGPALTGELFFGEGSRLTVL.

The gene calls are TRBV7-6 and TRBJ2-5, with 7 bases matching TRBD2. Germline V CDR1 and CDR2: SGHVS, FNYEAQ. The trim removed 1 base at V and 4 bases at J, leaving 6 bases unmatched. CDR3 length equals 15 residues. CDR3 residues: CASSLESGGGETQYF. In nucleotides, the CDR3 is TGTGCCAGCAGCTTAGAGTCGGGGGGAGGAGAGACCCAGTACTTC.

This clone was detected once. The J gene is TRBJ2-3, the V gene TRBV5-1, with 7 bases lining up with TRBD1. Per germline, CDR1 SGHRS and CDR2 YFSETQ. The CDR3 sequence is 14 residues long. With V trimmed by 3 bases and J by 3 bases, 4 bases remained unmatched. The CDR3 nucleotides are TGCGCCAGCAGCTATCACAGGGGAACAGATACGCAGTATTTT. It specifies CASSYHRGTDTQYF.

J is TRBJ1-1 and V is TRBV9, with 7 bases identical to TRBD1. The trim removed 0 bases at V and 2 bases at J, leaving 7 bases unmatched. This CDR3 spans 16 amino acids. Germline loops: CDR1 SGDLS, CDR2 YYNGEE. Here the CDR3 DNA reads TGTGCCAGCAGCGTAGGGGTCGGGACAGCCAACACTGAAGCTTTCTTT. This gives the protein CASSVGVGTANTEAFF.

V is TRBV9 and J is TRBJ2-3; no clear D. Germline-derived CDR1 and CDR2 are SGDLS and YYNGEE. The V gene lost 6 bases and the J gene lost 1 base, with 12 bases spanning the gap. The CDR3 loop spans 14 amino acids. The CDR3 is CASTPGSGTDTQYF. CDR3 in DNA: TGTGCCAGCACCCCCGGGTCGGGCACAGATACGCAGTATTTT.

The gene calls are TRBV4-1 and TRBJ1-2; D may be TRBD1 (6 bases). Looked up from germline, CDR1 is MGHRA and CDR2 is YSYEKL. V lost 2 bases and J 7 bases, leaving 17 bases between the germline ends. The length of the CDR3 is 15 residues. The CDR3 region has the DNA TGCGCCAGCAGCCAAAGGGACACGGGTCAGGCTGGCTACACCTTC. It encodes CASSQRDTGQAGYTF.

This clone was detected only a few times. This sequence joins TRBV28 and TRBJ1-2; unclear D gene. Trimming removed 5 bases from V and 0 bases from J, with 7 bases in between. This CDR3 contains 13 residues. CDR1 and CDR2 (germline): MDHEN, SYDVKM. The CDR3 DNA reads as TGTGCCAGCAGTCCCACAGCTAACTATGGCTACACCTTC. Residues: CASSPTANYGYTF.

V usage is TRBV7-9 and J usage is TRBJ2-5; 12 bases map to TRBD2. There are 15 residues in the CDR3. The J segment lost 4 bases and the V segment lost 4 bases, leaving 4 bases of the junction unmatched. CDR1 SEHNR and CDR2 FQNEAQ come from the germline V gene (reference sequence). CDR3 sequence (DNA): TGTGCCAGCAGCTCGGGACTAGCGGGCGGAGAGACCCAGTACTTC. It encodes CASSSGLAGGETQYF.

The chain employs TRBV12-5 and TRBJ1-1; TRBD1 might be the D (6 bases). V was pared by 1 base and J by 1 base, with 10 bases between. CDR3 length: 15 amino acids. In germline, CDR1 is LGHNT, CDR2 FRNRAP. CDR3 residues: CASGLAIRGNTEAFF. DNA for the CDR3: TGTGCTAGTGGTTTGGCCATCAGGGGGAACACTGAAGCTTTCTTT.

The rearrangement joins TRBV5-4 to TRBJ2-1; 8 bases line up with TRBD2. CDR3 length: 15 amino acids. Germline-derived CDR1 and CDR2 are SGHNT and YYREEE (reference sequence). The V gene end was trimmed by 4 bases and the J gene end by 5 bases; junction bases not matched to a gene: 8. The CDR3 sequence: CASSAPGGPDNEQFF. The CDR3 nucleotides are TGTGCCAGCAGCGCTCCGGGGGGGCCGGACAATGAGCAGTTCTTC.